The clone carrying this TCR beta chain is termed medium-sized. This CDR3 spans 17 amino acids. V shed 5 bases and J 8 bases; nucleotides not matched to a gene: 10. Germline CDR1 reads SGHVS; CDR2 reads FQNEAQ. This record belongs to a study of early T cells in non-severe SARS-CoV-2 infection. Each CDR3 protein is one row after TCRdb ran MiXCR on the 5' RACE reads. The profile shows about 27,000 distinct CDR3 sequences, roughly 4.5% of them singletons. Sequencing was performed on whole blood. V and J are TRBV7-8 and TRBJ2-1; 15 bases are shared with TRBD2. This TCR was recovered from an adult who was a healthcare worker with PCR-confirmed SARS-CoV-2 infection or an uninfected control (not recorded which). The CDR3 sequence is CASSPLRTSGRDYEQFF. CDR3 DNA: TGTGCCAGCAGCCCCCTCCGGACTAGCGGGAGGGATTATGAGCAGTTCTTC.